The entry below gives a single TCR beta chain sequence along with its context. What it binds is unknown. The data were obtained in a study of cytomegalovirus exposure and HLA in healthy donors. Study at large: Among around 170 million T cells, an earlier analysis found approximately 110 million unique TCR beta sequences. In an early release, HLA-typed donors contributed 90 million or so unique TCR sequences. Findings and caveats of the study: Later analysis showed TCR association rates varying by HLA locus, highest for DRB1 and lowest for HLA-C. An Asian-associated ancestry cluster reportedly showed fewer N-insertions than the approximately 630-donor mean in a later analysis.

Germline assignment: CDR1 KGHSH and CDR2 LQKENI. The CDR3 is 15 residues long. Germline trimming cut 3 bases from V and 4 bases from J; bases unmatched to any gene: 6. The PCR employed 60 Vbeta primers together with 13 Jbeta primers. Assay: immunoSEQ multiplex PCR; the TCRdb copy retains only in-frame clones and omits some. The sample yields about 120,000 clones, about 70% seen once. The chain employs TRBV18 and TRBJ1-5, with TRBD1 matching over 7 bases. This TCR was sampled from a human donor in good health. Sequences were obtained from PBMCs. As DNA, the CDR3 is TGTGCCAGCTCACCGCGGGACAGACAAAATCAGCCCCAGCATTTT. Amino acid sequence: CASSPRDRQNQPQHF.